In this sample, the clone carrying this TCR beta chain turned up many times. One entry per CDR3 protein, called by TCRdb with MiXCR from the 5' RACE reads. The sample has about 120,000 distinct CDR3 sequences; more than 2.5% are singletons. This entry belongs to a study of neurological immune-mediated disorders. Sequencing was performed on PBMCs. The TCR was taken from a woman aged 30 to 39 with multiple sclerosis.

CDR3 protein: CASSGQADGYTF. DNA of the CDR3: TGCGCCAGCTCCGGGCAGGCAGATGGCTACACCTTC. The chain employs TRBV5-1 and TRBJ1-2; D remains ambiguous. V lost 7 bases to trimming and J lost 6 bases, with 13 bases between them. The CDR3 consists of 12 residues. Looked up from germline, CDR1 is SGHRS and CDR2 is YFSETQ.